The 13 T cell receptor beta chains presented below share a single source sample, sequenced in a study of shared clonotypes between healthy human individuals. The data were produced by immunoSEQ multiplex PCR, yet TCRdb's version contains in-frame clones alone and is incomplete. The repertoire holds about 110,000 clones, 68% seen once, with about 25% in the top ten. The specimen sequenced was memory CD8+ T cells sorted from blood. Sample subset: CD45RO+ cells pooled with CCR7-negative TemRA cells. These receptors came from a woman aged 30 to 39 in good health.

The gene calls are TRBV7-2 and TRBJ2-7; D may match TRBD1 or TRBD2 (6 bases each). The CDR3 runs to 14 residues. Germline assignment: CDR1 SGHTA and CDR2 FQGNSA. The V gene lost 2 bases and the J gene lost 6 bases, with 14 bases spanning the gap. The CDR3 reads CASSLPGGGFEQYF. The CDR3 DNA follows: TGTGCCAGCAGCTTACCCGGAGGGGGGTTCGAGCAGTACTTC.

The chain is built from TRBV7-2 and TRBJ1-2; 9 bases line up with TRBD1. With 5 bases clipped from V and 8 bases from J, the junction kept 12 bases outside the gene matches. Germline V gene sequence: CDR1 SGHTA, CDR2 FQGNSA. This CDR3 has 15 residues. This CDR3 reads CASSAADRGPPGYTF. The CDR3 DNA reads TGTGCCAGCAGCGCCGCGGACAGGGGACCTCCGGGCTACACCTTC.

This sequence joins TRBV5-4 and TRBJ1-5, with D uncertain. V was shortened by 1 base and J by 2 bases, with 7 bases between the two germline ends. The CDR3 is 14 amino acids. Germline V gives CDR1 SGHNT, CDR2 YYREEE (reference sequence). CDR3 residues: CASSLWGRNQPQHF. The CDR3 nucleotides read TGTGCCAGCAGCTTGTGGGGTCGCAATCAGCCCCAGCATTTT.

J is TRBJ2-7 and V is TRBV23-1, with a weak D call TRBD2 (6 bases). TRBV23-1 counts as an open reading frame of uncertain function. The ends were cut back, 5 bases at V and 3 bases at J, with 26 bases in the middle. The CDR3 is 18 residues long. CDR3 DNA: TGCGCCAGCAGTGGCTCGCCCCCCGGCGGGCCCGGGGGCTACGAGCAGTACTTC. It is translated as CASSGSPPGGPGGYEQYF.

This sequence joins TRBV28 and TRBJ2-7, with 8 bases lining up with TRBD2. V was clipped by 4 bases and J by 4 bases; unmatched bases: 9. Germline CDR1 and CDR2: MDHEN and SYDVKM. CDR3 length: 15 residues. CDR3 in amino acids: CASSSPGGEGYEQYF. DNA of the CDR3: TGTGCCAGCAGTTCCCCGGGGGGGGAAGGGTACGAGCAGTACTTC.

This clone was found a few times. CDR3 bases: TGCGCCAGCAGCCAAGCGGAAGCGGGAGGGTTTGATGAGCAGTTCTTC. Amino acid sequence: CASSQAEAGGFDEQFF. The chain couples TRBV4-1 to TRBJ2-1, with 10 nucleotides matching TRBD2. J lost 8 bases, V lost 1 base, and 8 bases had no gene match. The CDR3 length is 16 residues. Germline values: CDR1 MGHRA, CDR2 YSYEKL.

The chain has TRBV11-2 and TRBJ2-6, with D possibly being TRBD2 (6 bases). The length of the CDR3 is 18 residues. V lost 4 bases, J lost 0 bases, and 16 bases lay in between. CDR1 and CDR2 from the germline V gene are SGHAT and FQNNGV. This chain's CDR3 is CASSSGAGGSSGANVLTF. The CDR3 nucleotides read TGTGCCAGCAGCTCAGGAGCGGGTGGAAGCTCTGGGGCCAACGTCCTGACTTTC.

This rearrangement joins TRBV11-2 to TRBJ1-4; D is possibly TRBD1 (6 bases). This CDR3 contains 14 residues. Trimming took off 7 bases at V and 8 bases at J, with 17 bases between the two ends. CDR1 SGHAT and CDR2 FQNNGV come from the germline V gene. The CDR3 nucleotides read TGTGCCAGCAACCAGGGGCAGGGGTACGAAAAACTGTTTTTT. This codes for CASNQGQGYEKLFF. The full variable domain, with the rest looked up from reference TRBV11-2 and TRBJ1-4, is EAGVAQSPRYKIIEKRQSVAFWCNPISGHATLYWYQQILGQGPKLLIQFQNNGVVDDSQLPKDRFSAERLKGVDSTLKIQPAKLEDSAVYLCASNQGQGYEKLFFGSGTQLSVL.

This clone has only a few counts. This chain connects TRBV6-5 to TRBJ2-1, with 7 bases lining up with TRBD2. Germline trimming cut 5 bases from V and 10 bases from J; bases unmatched to any gene: 11. The germline CDR1 and CDR2 sequences are MNHEY and SVGAGI. The CDR3 has 14 amino acids. CDR3 coding DNA: TGTGCCAGCAGTGAGGGGCACGAGCGGGAAGAGCAGTTCTTC. This sequence encodes CASSEGHEREEQFF.

A few counts support this clone. Other DNA sequences from this sample encode an identical CDR3 as well. The chain couples TRBV9 to TRBJ2-2, with 7 bases identical to TRBD2. Trimming at V came to 0 bases and at J to 4 bases, leaving 3 bases not matched to a gene. The germline V gene encodes CDR1 SGDLS and CDR2 YYNGEE. This CDR3 contains 15 residues. The CDR3 coding sequence is TGTGCCAGCAGCGTAGGCGGGAGTGGCACCGGGGAGCTGTTTTTT. Translating it yields CASSVGGSGTGELFF.

The V gene is TRBV4-2, the J gene TRBJ2-5; D might be TRBD1 (6 bases). CDR3 length equals 15 residues. The V end lost 2 bases, the J end lost 6 bases, and 16 bases lay between the germline ends. The germline CDR1 and CDR2 sequences are LGHNA and YNFKEQ. The CDR3 DNA reads TGTGCCAGCAGCCAAAGTCGGGCACAGGGACAGACCCAGTACTTC. Residues: CASSQSRAQGQTQYF.

The rearrangement links TRBV11-2 to TRBJ2-3; unclear D gene. CDR1 SGHAT and CDR2 FQNNGV come from the germline V gene. Trimming left V 8 bases short and J 4 bases short, with 7 bases between. This CDR3 has 11 residues. CDR3 residues: CASQWADTQYF. The CDR3 coding sequence is TGTGCCAGCCAGTGGGCAGATACGCAGTATTTT.

This chain connects TRBV28 to TRBJ2-3, with D perhaps assigned TRBD1 or TRBD2 (5 bases each). The CDR3 totals 14 residues. V lost 6 bases, J lost 6 bases, and 16 bases lay in between. The V gene's germline CDR1 is MDHEN and CDR2 SYDVKM. The DNA for the CDR3 is TGTGCCAGCAGATCGAGGGTAGGGGTTGATACGCAGTATTTT. Protein: CASRSRVGVDTQYF.